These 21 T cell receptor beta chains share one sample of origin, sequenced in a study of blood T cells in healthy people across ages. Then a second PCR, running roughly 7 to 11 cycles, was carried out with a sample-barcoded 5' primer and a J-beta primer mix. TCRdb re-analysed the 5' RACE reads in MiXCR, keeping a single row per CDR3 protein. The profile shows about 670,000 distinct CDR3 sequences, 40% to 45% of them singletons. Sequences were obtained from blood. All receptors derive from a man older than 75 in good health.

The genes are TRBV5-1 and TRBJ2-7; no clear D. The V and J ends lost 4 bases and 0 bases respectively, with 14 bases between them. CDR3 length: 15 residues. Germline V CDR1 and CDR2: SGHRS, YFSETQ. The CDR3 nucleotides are TGCGCCAGCAGCCCAATAAGAGACACCTCCTACGAGCAGTACTTC. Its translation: CASSPIRDTSYEQYF.

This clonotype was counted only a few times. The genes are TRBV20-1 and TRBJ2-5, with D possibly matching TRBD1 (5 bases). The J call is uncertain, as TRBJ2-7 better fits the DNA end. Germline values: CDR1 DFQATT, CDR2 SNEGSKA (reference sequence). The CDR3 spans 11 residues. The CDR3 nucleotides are TGCAGCTCAGGGTGGAACTACGAGCAGTACTTC. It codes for CSSGWNYEQYF.

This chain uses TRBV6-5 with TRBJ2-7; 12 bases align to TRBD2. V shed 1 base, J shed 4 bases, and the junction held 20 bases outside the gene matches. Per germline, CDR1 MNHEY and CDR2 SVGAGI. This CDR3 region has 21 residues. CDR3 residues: CASSYFGFSSGGDSGKYEQYF. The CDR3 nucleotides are TGTGCCAGCAGTTACTTCGGCTTTTCTAGCGGGGGGGATAGCGGTAAATACGAGCAGTACTTC.

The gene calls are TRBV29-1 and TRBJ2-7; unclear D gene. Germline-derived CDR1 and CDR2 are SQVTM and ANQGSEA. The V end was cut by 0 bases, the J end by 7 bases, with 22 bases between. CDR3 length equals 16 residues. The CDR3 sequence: CSVEDQDLRSYNEQYF. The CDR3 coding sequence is TGCAGCGTTGAAGATCAGGACCTCCGCTCCTACAATGAGCAGTACTTC.

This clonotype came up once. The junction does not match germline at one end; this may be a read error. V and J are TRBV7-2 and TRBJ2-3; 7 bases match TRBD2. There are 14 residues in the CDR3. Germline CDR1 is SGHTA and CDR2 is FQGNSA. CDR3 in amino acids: CVSSLGTTSTTQYF. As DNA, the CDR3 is TGTGTCAGCAGCTTAGGGACTACCTCAACCACGCAGTATTTT.

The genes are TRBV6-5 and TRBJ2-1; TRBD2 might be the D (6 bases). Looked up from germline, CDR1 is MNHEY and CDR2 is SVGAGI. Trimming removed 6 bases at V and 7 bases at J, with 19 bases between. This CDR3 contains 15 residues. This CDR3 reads CASRAPGGTLNEQFF. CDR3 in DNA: TGTGCCAGCAGGGCTCCAGGTGGGACTTTGAATGAGCAGTTCTTC.

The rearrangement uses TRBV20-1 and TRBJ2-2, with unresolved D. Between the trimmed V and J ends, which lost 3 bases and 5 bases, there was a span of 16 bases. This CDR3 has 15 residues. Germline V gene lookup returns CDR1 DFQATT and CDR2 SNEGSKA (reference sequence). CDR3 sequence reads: CSASGSSRSTGELFF. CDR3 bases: TGCAGTGCTAGTGGTTCCTCAAGGAGTACCGGGGAGCTGTTTTTT.

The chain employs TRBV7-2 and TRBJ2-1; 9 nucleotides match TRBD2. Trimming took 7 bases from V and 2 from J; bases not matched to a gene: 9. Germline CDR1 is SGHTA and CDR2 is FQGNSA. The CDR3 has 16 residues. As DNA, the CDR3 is TGTGCCAGCATCGGGACTAGCTTACAAACCTACAATGAGCAGTTCTTC. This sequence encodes CASIGTSLQTYNEQFF.

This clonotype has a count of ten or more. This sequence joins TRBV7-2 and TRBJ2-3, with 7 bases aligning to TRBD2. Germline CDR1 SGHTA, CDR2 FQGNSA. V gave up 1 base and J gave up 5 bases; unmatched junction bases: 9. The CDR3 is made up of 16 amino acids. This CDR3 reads CASSLGTSSVVDTQYF. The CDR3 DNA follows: TGTGCCAGCAGCTTAGGGACTAGTTCGGTTGTAGATACGCAGTATTTT.

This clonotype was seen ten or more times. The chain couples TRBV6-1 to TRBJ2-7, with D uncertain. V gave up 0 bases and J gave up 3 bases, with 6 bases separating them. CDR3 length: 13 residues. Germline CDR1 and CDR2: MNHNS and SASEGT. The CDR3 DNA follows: TGTGCCAGCAGTGAAGCAGGGTACTACGAGCAGTACTTC. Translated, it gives CASSEAGYYEQYF.

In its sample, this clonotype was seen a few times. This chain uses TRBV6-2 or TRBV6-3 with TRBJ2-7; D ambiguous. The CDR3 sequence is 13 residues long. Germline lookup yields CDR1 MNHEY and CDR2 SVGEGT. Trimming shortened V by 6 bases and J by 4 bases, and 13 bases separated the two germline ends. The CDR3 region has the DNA TGTGCCAGCAGCCTCACCGCCCTGTACGAGCAGTACTTC. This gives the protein CASSLTALYEQYF.

The CDR3 DNA reads as TGTGCCAGCAGTAAGCAGGGGAACACTGAAGCTTTCTTT. It is translated as CASSKQGNTEAFF. This rearrangement joins TRBV6-5 to TRBJ1-1; weak D call: TRBD1 (5 bases). Germline V gene lookup returns CDR1 MNHEY and CDR2 SVGAGI. Trimming shortened V by 5 bases and J by 1 base, and 8 bases separated the two germline ends. This CDR3 region has 13 residues.

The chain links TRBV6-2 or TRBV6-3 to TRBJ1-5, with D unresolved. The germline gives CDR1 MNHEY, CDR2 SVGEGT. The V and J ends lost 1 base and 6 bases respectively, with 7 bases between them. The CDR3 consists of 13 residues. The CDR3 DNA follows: TGTGCCAGCAGTTACTGGGCCCGTCAGCCCCAGCATTTT. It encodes CASSYWARQPQHF.

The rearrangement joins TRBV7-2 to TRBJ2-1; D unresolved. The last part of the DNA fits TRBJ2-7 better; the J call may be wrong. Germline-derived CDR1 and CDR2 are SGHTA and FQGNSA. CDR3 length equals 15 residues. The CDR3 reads CASSPRKGSYNEQYF. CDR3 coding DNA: TGTGCCAGCAGCCCCCGGAAAGGCTCCTACAATGAGCAGTACTTC.

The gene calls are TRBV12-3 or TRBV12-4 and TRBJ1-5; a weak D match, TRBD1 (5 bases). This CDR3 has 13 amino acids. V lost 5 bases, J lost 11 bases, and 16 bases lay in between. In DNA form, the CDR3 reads TGTGCCAGCAGTCCCGGGGGAGCAGAGACCCAGCATTTT. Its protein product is CASSPGGAETQHF.

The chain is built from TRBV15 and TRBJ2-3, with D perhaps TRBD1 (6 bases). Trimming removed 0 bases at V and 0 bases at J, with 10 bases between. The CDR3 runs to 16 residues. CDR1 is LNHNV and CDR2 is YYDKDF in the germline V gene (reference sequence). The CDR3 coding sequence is TGTGCCACCAGCAGAGATGGACAGACTAGCACAGATACGCAGTATTTT. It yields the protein CATSRDGQTSTDTQYF. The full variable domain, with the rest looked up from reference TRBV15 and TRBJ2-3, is DAMVIQNPRYQVTQFGKPVTLSCSQTLNHNVMYWYQQKSSQAPKLLFHYYDKDFNNEADTPDNFQSRRPNTSFCFLDIRSPGLGDTAMYLCATSRDGQTSTDTQYFGPGTRLTVL.

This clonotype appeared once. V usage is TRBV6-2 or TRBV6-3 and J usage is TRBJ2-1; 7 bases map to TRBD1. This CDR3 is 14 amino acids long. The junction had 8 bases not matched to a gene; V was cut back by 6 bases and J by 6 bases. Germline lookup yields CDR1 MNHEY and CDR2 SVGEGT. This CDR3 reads CASRTDRYANEQFF. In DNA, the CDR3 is TGTGCCAGCAGGACGGACAGGTACGCCAATGAGCAGTTCTTC.

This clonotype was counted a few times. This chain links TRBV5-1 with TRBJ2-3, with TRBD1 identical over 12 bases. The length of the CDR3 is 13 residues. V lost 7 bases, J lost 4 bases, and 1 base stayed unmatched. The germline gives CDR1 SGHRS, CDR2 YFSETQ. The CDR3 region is CASGTGGPDTQYF. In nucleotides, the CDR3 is TGCGCCAGCGGGACAGGGGGCCCAGATACGCAGTATTTT.

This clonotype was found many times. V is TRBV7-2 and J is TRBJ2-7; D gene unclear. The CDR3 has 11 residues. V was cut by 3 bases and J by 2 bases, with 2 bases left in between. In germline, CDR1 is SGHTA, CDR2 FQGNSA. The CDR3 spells CASSLTYEQYF. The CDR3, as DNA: TGTGCCAGCAGCTTGACCTACGAGCAGTACTTC. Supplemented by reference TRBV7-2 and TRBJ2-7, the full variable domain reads GAGVSQSPSNKVTEKGKDVELRCDPISGHTALYWYRQSLGQGLEFLIYFQGNSAPDKSGLPSDRFSAERTGGSVSTLTIQRTQQEDSAVYLCASSLTYEQYFGPGTRLTVT.

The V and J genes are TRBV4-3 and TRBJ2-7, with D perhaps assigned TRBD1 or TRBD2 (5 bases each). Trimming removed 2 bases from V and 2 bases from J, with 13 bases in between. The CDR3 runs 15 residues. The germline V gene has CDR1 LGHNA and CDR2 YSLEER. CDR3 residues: CASSQRPGPAYEQYF. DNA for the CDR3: TGCGCCAGCAGCCAACGACCGGGGCCCGCCTACGAGCAGTACTTC.

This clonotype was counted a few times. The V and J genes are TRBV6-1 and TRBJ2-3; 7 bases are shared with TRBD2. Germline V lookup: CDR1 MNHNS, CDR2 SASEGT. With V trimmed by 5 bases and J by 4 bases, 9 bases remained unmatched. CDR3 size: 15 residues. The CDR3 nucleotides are TGTGCCAGCAGTTATTCCGGGAGGAATGCAGATACGCAGTATTTT. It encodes CASSYSGRNADTQYF.